This T cell receptor (beta chain) was recovered during a study of cytomegalovirus exposure and HLA in healthy donors. Germline V gives CDR1 LGHNA, CDR2 YSLEER. J lost 6 bases, V lost 3 bases, and 12 bases had no gene match. The CDR3 is 16 amino acids. Donors were drawn from the approximately 120-subject validation cohort, separate from the roughly 700-subject first cohort. The protocol was immunoSEQ multiplex PCR, while the TCRdb copy is restricted to in-frame clones and leaves out a portion. The data contain approximately 270,000 clones, nearly 90% of them singletons. The rearrangement links TRBV4-3 to TRBJ1-2, with 8 bases that match TRBD1. The source is a woman aged 18-29 years in good health and CMV-seronegative. The sample consisted of PBMCs. DNA of the CDR3: TGCGCCAGCAGCCAGGACACGGGACAGGAGGCCGATGGCTACACCTTC. This encodes CASSQDTGQEADGYTF.